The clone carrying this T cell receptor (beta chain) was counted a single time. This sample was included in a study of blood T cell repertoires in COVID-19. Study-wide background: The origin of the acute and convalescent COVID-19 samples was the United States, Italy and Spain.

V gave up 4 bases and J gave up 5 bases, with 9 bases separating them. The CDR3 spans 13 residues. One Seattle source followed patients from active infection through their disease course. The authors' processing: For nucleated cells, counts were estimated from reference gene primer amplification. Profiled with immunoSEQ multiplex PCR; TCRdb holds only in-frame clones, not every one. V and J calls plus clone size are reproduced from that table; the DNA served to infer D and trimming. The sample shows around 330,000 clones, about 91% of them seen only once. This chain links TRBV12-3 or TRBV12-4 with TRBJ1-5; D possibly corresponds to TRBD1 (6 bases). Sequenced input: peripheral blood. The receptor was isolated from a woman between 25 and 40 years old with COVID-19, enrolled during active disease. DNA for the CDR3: TGTGCCAGCAGTTACGGGACACATCAGCCCCAGCATTTT. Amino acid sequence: CASSYGTHQPQHF.